This T cell receptor beta chain was profiled in a study of tumor-infiltrating lymphocytes in primary liver carcinoma. Looking at the study overall: Samples returned roughly 3.5 to 7.5 million productive TCRbeta reads each. Read depth did not differ significantly between tissue types.

This CDR3 contains 13 residues. Losses at the gene ends were 5 bases for V and 13 bases for J; bases not matched to a gene: 8. Looked up from germline, CDR1 is MNHEY and CDR2 is SMNVEV (reference sequence). RNA and DNA were co-extracted from about 20-30 mg of unsorted bulk tissue. Every one of the tumor samples had a viable tumor cell content above 75%. Total RNA amounting to 450 to 500 ng was the source from which TCR beta cDNA was made with a constant-region primer. Three nested multiplex PCR rounds, a slightly modified ARM-PCR method, built the TCR beta libraries. TRBV1-TRBV30 forward and Cbeta reverse primers drove the first two roughly 10-cycle rounds. TCRdb processed the multiplex PCR reads anew with MiXCR; each CDR3 protein has one entry. The sample records 65,000 to 80,000 distinct CDR3 sequences, approximately 70% being singletons.

This rearrangement joins TRBV27 to TRBJ1-6; 7 bases fit TRBD1. The source material was liver tumor tissue from sampling region 4. Subset given: tumor region T4, right-lateral pole. This TCR derives from a man aged 40-49 years with primary liver carcinoma and hepatitis B virus infection. CDR3 DNA sequence: TGTGCCAGCAGTGCTTACAGGGGCGCCCCCCTCCACTTT. Amino acid sequence: CASSAYRGAPLHF.